These T cell receptor beta chains were read from a single sample in a study of blood T cell repertoires in COVID-19. Repertoires were generated with immunoSEQ multiplex PCR, while TCRdb's copy carries only in-frame clones and drops some. The sample includes around 60,000 clones, roughly four fifths seen only once; the top ten take more than 13%. The source material was peripheral blood. These receptors came from a man of 80 years or more with acute or convalescent COVID-19. The CDR3 runs from the conserved cysteine through the conserved F or W. Each record gives: CDR3 protein, D gene, J gene, V gene, clone size. D genes are given only for firm matches. Size is stated for part of the rows, as once, few or many counts, or as a class when the clone is expanded.

CASSPGLALNNEQFF TRBD2 TRBJ2-1 TRBV18 NA
CASSLRQGGEKLFF NA TRBJ1-4 TRBV13 NA
CASSLETGTSGNTIYF TRBD1 TRBJ1-3 TRBV28 NA
CASSPSAGGGSETQYF NA TRBJ2-5 TRBV3-1/TRBV3-2 NA
CASSLVASYGYTF NA TRBJ1-2 TRBV7-2 NA
CASSRDSYGYTF NA TRBJ1-2 TRBV5-4 NA
CAWSVPGEKLFF NA TRBJ1-4 TRBV30 NA
CSARRNYGYTF NA TRBJ1-2 TRBV20-1 NA
CASSGQGGNSPLHF NA TRBJ1-6 TRBV2 NA
CASSLAQGAMSYIQYF TRBD1 TRBJ2-4 TRBV5-1 NA
CASSAPEQTKVVEQYF NA TRBJ2-7 TRBV7-9 NA
CASTKSGGDTEAFF NA TRBJ1-1 TRBV5-1 once
CASSPRTGTEAFF NA TRBJ1-1 TRBV6-5 NA
CASRRQGVANEQFF TRBD1 TRBJ2-1 TRBV6-6 once
CASSESAGGDGYTF TRBD1 TRBJ1-2 TRBV10-2 NA
CASSRSWGGSGNTIYF NA TRBJ1-3 TRBV6-6 once
CASSEARGDTEAFF NA TRBJ1-1 TRBV6-1 NA
CASSRTGVYGYTF TRBD1 TRBJ1-2 TRBV6-5 NA
CAISESSGRIRPGVYF NA TRBJ2-7 TRBV10-3 NA
CASSRTGATEAFF TRBD1 TRBJ1-1 TRBV27 NA
CATSDPHRPYEQYF NA TRBJ2-7 TRBV24-1 NA
CASSISGHGAFF NA TRBJ1-1 TRBV19 NA
CASSLEGSSYNEQFF NA TRBJ2-1 TRBV5-1 NA
CASSPNLGQGETEAFF TRBD1 TRBJ1-1 TRBV11-2 NA
CASSPMGGHSNEKLFF NA TRBJ1-4 TRBV18 NA
CASSVGGLAGAYNEQFF TRBD2 TRBJ2-1 TRBV9 once
CASSQVGAGGVSEAFF NA TRBJ1-1 TRBV4-2 NA
CASSLGRGNSPLHF NA TRBJ1-6 TRBV5-6 NA
CASSLDRISNYGYTF NA TRBJ1-2 TRBV7-9 NA
CASSLEWTGGTKNIQYF TRBD1 TRBJ2-4 TRBV5-1 large
CASRDRGLLAGNTIYF TRBD1 TRBJ1-3 TRBV10-2 NA
CASSTGTGALNTEAFF TRBD1 TRBJ1-1 TRBV7-6 NA
CASSRDRAQPQHF TRBD1 TRBJ1-5 TRBV12-3/TRBV12-4 NA
CASSIPYTGTDNTEAFF TRBD1 TRBJ1-1 TRBV19 NA
CATGSTQGSAFF NA TRBJ1-1 TRBV6-6 NA
CASSGTGGQPQHF TRBD1 TRBJ1-5 TRBV12-3/TRBV12-4 NA
CASSLSRTGDGYTF TRBD1 TRBJ1-2 TRBV7-3 NA
CAIMQGGDQPQHF NA TRBJ1-5 TRBV10-3 NA
CASRGTGNYGYTF TRBD1 TRBJ1-2 TRBV6-5 NA
CASIGQTAYGYTF NA TRBJ1-2 TRBV19 few
CASSPGLAARSGELFF TRBD2 TRBJ2-2 TRBV10-1 NA
CASSQRTGGTTDTQYF TRBD1 TRBJ2-3 TRBV9 NA
CASSTWTGGNNTEAFF TRBD1 TRBJ1-1 TRBV19 NA
CASSYSRETQYF NA TRBJ2-5 TRBV6-6 NA
CASSFIRGRNQPQHF NA TRBJ1-5 TRBV5-1 NA
CASSLQDSYNEQFF NA TRBJ2-1 TRBV5-1 few
CSGEKSGGTSTDTQYF TRBD2 TRBJ2-3 TRBV29-1 NA
CASLISRTSYGYTF NA TRBJ1-2 TRBV6-5 NA
CSTPGTQGYTF NA TRBJ1-2 TRBV29-1 NA
CASSPSGTGGPLYNEQFF TRBD2 TRBJ2-1 TRBV19 NA
CASKPGTGQETQYF TRBD1 TRBJ2-5 TRBV18 NA
CASSLVKGESGNTIYF NA TRBJ1-3 TRBV7-2 NA
CASSLARTRNEKLFF NA TRBJ1-4 TRBV5-8 NA